These 25 T cell receptor beta chains share one sample of origin, sequenced in a study of cytomegalovirus exposure and HLA in healthy donors. Some clones are missing from TCRdb's copy, which holds only in-frame ones; the method was immunoSEQ multiplex PCR. The table records about 160,000 clones, around 88% of them present only once. Input material: PBMCs. The receptor set was obtained from a woman aged 18-29 years in good health and CMV-seronegative.

This sequence joins TRBV19 and TRBJ1-6, with 7 bases identical to TRBD1. V trimming: 7 bases; J trimming: 9 bases; junction bases outside the gene matches: 12. The length of the CDR3 is 15 residues. Germline CDR1 LNHDA, CDR2 SQIVND (reference sequence). CDR3 region: CASTNDRAPTSPLHF. Written as DNA, the CDR3 is TGTGCCAGTACCAACGACAGGGCTCCTACTTCACCCCTCCACTTT. Variable domain in full (rest from reference TRBV19 and TRBJ1-6): DGGITQSPKYLFRKEGQNVTLSCEQNLNHDAMYWYRQDPGQGLRLIYYSQIVNDFQKGDIAEGYSVSREKKESFPLTVTSAQKNPTAFYLCASTNDRAPTSPLHFGNGTRLTVT.

The rearrangement links TRBV4-1 to TRBJ2-4; tentative D call: TRBD2 (5 bases). V was cut by 1 base and J by 7 bases, with 17 bases left in between. The CDR3 runs 16 residues. The germline gives CDR1 MGHRA, CDR2 YSYEKL. The CDR3 spells CASSQGGEWVGNIQYF. The CDR3 coding sequence is TGCGCCAGCAGCCAAGGTGGGGAGTGGGTCGGTAACATTCAGTACTTC.

CDR3 sequence: CASSEMRVSRTEAFF. CDR3 nucleotides: TGTGCCAGCAGTGAAATGAGGGTGTCGAGGACTGAAGCTTTCTTT. The chain recombines TRBV6-1 with TRBJ1-1; D not resolved. This CDR3 is built from 15 residues. Germline V gene data show CDR1 as MNHNS and CDR2 as SASEGT. Trimming cost V 2 bases and J 5 bases, with 15 bases left between them.

The rearrangement uses TRBV5-5 and TRBJ2-7; D perhaps matches TRBD2 (6 bases). This CDR3 has 14 amino acids. V shed 1 base and J shed 5 bases, with 13 bases lying between them. Germline V gene lookup returns CDR1 SGHKS and CDR2 YYEKEE (reference sequence). CDR3 DNA sequence: TGTGCCAGCAGCTTGTACGGGGGAACTAACGAGCAGTACTTC. Translated, it gives CASSLYGGTNEQYF.

V gene TRBV6-5 combines with J gene TRBJ1-2; the match to TRBD1 covers 7 bases. The CDR3 loop spans 15 amino acids. The V gene's germline CDR1 is MNHEY and CDR2 SVGAGI. After removal of 7 bases from V and 5 bases from J, the junction contained 13 bases not matched to a gene. The CDR3 spells CASTDFGQATYGYTF. CDR3 coding DNA: TGTGCCAGCACCGACTTTGGACAGGCTACTTATGGCTACACCTTC.

The chain carries TRBV4-2 and TRBJ1-5, with 9 bases that match TRBD1. J was trimmed by 4 bases and V by 1 base; bases with no gene match: 5. This CDR3 has 16 amino acids. Germline CDR1 and CDR2: LGHNA and YNFKEQ. This CDR3 reads CASSQVGQGFNQPQHF. The CDR3 nucleotides are TGTGCCAGCAGCCAAGTCGGACAGGGGTTTAATCAGCCCCAGCATTTT.

This clone was picked up a small number of times. CDR3 coding DNA: TGCGCCAGCAGCCCCGGGGACAGGGTATTCCACGAGCAGTACTTC. Translated: CASSPGDRVFHEQYF. J is TRBJ2-7 and V is TRBV5-1; 9 bases are a match to TRBD1. Germline V gene data show CDR1 as SGHRS and CDR2 as YFSETQ. There are 15 residues in the CDR3. Trimming at V came to 4 bases and at J to 5 bases, leaving 10 bases not matched to a gene.

The gene calls are TRBV5-6 and TRBJ2-2; D perhaps matches TRBD2 (6 bases). Looked up from germline, CDR1 is SGHDT and CDR2 is YYEEEE. Trimming removed 0 bases at V and 1 base at J, with 16 bases between. The CDR3 length is 18 residues. In DNA form, the CDR3 reads TGTGCCAGCAGCTTGGCCGGGGCTAGCGTGGTGAACACCGGGGAGCTGTTTTTT. Amino acid sequence: CASSLAGASVVNTGELFF. Complete variable domain (other parts from reference TRBV5-6 and TRBJ2-2): DAGVTQSPTHLIKTRGQQVTLRCSPKSGHDTVSWYQQALGQGPQFIFQYYEEEERQRGNFPDRFSGHQFPNYSSELNVNALLLGDSALYLCASSLAGASVVNTGELFFGEGSRLTVL.

The chain links TRBV29-1 to TRBJ2-7, with D tentatively TRBD1 (5 bases). Looked up from germline, CDR1 is SQVTM and CDR2 is ANQGSEA. Between the trimmed V and J ends, which lost 1 base and 2 bases, there was a span of 9 bases. The CDR3 spans 13 residues. The CDR3 region is CSVEGHRPYEQYF. The CDR3 DNA follows: TGCAGCGTTGAAGGCCACAGGCCCTACGAGCAGTACTTC.

The gene calls are TRBV5-1 and TRBJ2-3; D is uncertain. Germline lookup yields CDR1 SGHRS and CDR2 YFSETQ. CDR3 size: 12 residues. V lost 3 bases, J lost 5 bases, and 7 bases lay in between. In DNA, the CDR3 is TGCGCCAGCAGCTGGTCCAGAGATACGCAGTATTTT. It is translated as CASSWSRDTQYF. The variable domain in full, completed from reference TRBV5-1 and TRBJ2-3, reads KAGVTQTPRYLIKTRGQQVTLSCSPISGHRSVSWYQQTPGQGLQFLFEYFSETQRNKGNFPGRFSGRQFSNSRSEMNVSTLELGDSALYLCASSWSRDTQYFGPGTRLTVL.

The CDR3 region has the DNA TGTGCCAGCAGTCCTTCGGCGGGGTCCAGCTCCTACAATGAGCAGTTCTTC. This encodes CASSPSAGSSSYNEQFF. The chain carries TRBV6-4 and TRBJ2-1; perhaps TRBD2 as D (6 bases). Germline V gene data show CDR1 as MRHNA and CDR2 as SNTAGT. The CDR3 spans 17 residues. V was cut by 5 bases and J by 0 bases, with 17 bases left in between.

This chain links TRBV7-2 with TRBJ1-2; TRBD1 aligns across 7 bases. Per the germline V gene, CDR1 is SGHTA and CDR2 is FQGNSA. Trimming removed 7 bases from V and 4 bases from J; junction bases left unmatched: 9. The CDR3 covers 14 residues. CDR3 bases: TGTGCCAGCACCCGGACAGGTGGGTCCTATGGCTACACCTTC. It encodes CASTRTGGSYGYTF.

The chain uses TRBV29-1 and TRBJ1-1; possible D gene TRBD1, 5 bases. CDR1 and CDR2 (germline): SQVTM, ANQGSEA. V was cut by 7 bases and J by 4 bases, with 13 bases left in between. The CDR3 extends over 12 amino acids. The CDR3 sequence is CSAEVGGTEAFF. The CDR3 bases are TGCAGCGCCGAAGTGGGGGGCACTGAAGCTTTCTTT.

This chain uses TRBV5-4 with TRBJ1-5, with a weak D call TRBD1 (6 bases). Germline loops: CDR1 SGHNT, CDR2 YYREEE (reference sequence). The CDR3 loop spans 14 amino acids. The germline V and J ends were trimmed by 0 bases and 5 bases, with 9 bases remaining between them. CDR3 sequence reads: CASSLEGGDQPQHF. The CDR3, as DNA: TGTGCCAGCAGCTTGGAAGGGGGGGATCAGCCCCAGCATTTT. Full variable domain (remainder filled in from reference TRBV5-4 and TRBJ1-5): ETGVTQSPTHLIKTRGQQVTLRCSSQSGHNTVSWYQQALGQGPQFIFQYYREEENGRGNFPPRFSGLQFPNYSSELNVNALELDDSALYLCASSLEGGDQPQHFGDGTRLSIL.

This clone occurred a few times. The chain is built from TRBV7-8 and TRBJ2-7; TRBD1 aligns across 9 bases. This CDR3 has 16 amino acids. After removal of 4 bases from V and 3 bases from J, the junction contained 10 bases not matched to a gene. CDR1 is SGHVS, CDR2 FQNEAQ, per germline. The CDR3 DNA is TGTGCCAGCAGCTCGCATTACCGGACAGGGGACTACGAGCAGTACTTC. Protein: CASSSHYRTGDYEQYF. The full variable domain, in which reference TRBV7-8 and TRBJ2-7 provide the parts outside the CDR3, is GAGVSQSPRYKVAKRGQDVALRCDPISGHVSLFWYQQALGQGPEFLTYFQNEAQLDKSGLPSDRFFAERPEGSVSTLKIQRTQQEDSAVYLCASSSHYRTGDYEQYFGPGTRLTVT.

The chain is built from TRBV27 and TRBJ2-3; a weak D match, TRBD1 (6 bases). With 3 bases removed from V and 1 base from J, the gap between germline ends came to 8 bases. The length of the CDR3 is 14 residues. CDR1 and CDR2 from the germline V gene are MNHEY and SMNVEV (reference sequence). CDR3: CASSFHRGTDTQYF. The CDR3 nucleotides are TGTGCCAGCAGTTTTCACAGGGGCACAGATACGCAGTATTTT.

This sequence joins TRBV5-1 and TRBJ2-7, with 12 bases aligning to TRBD2. Trimming removed 4 bases from V and 2 bases from J; junction bases left unmatched: 4. Germline V lookup: CDR1 SGHRS, CDR2 YFSETQ. The CDR3 spans 15 residues. The CDR3 sequence is CASSPRTSGAYEQYF. CDR3 sequence (DNA): TGCGCCAGCAGCCCCAGGACTAGCGGGGCCTACGAGCAGTACTTC.

The chain recombines TRBV4-2 with TRBJ2-7; 13 nucleotides match TRBD2. CDR1 and CDR2 (germline): LGHNA, YNFKEQ. The V and J ends lost 4 bases and 1 base, in that order; junction bases with no gene match: 4. CDR3 length: 16 residues. CDR3 in amino acids: CASSLLAGGTSYEQYF. DNA for the CDR3: TGTGCCAGCAGCCTACTAGCGGGAGGGACATCCTACGAGCAGTACTTC.

This clone has just one count. The J gene is TRBJ1-1, the V gene TRBV29-1; 9 nucleotides agree with TRBD1. The junction had 10 bases not matched to a gene; V was cut back by 7 bases and J by 4 bases. From germline, CDR1 is SQVTM and CDR2 ANQGSEA. The CDR3 has 14 amino acids. The CDR3 region is CSAPGQGPPTEAFF. As DNA, the CDR3 is TGCAGCGCACCGGGACAGGGCCCCCCCACTGAAGCTTTCTTT. The full variable domain, in which reference TRBV29-1 and TRBJ1-1 provide the parts outside the CDR3, is SAVISQKPSRDICQRGTSLTIQCQVDSQVTMMFWYRQQPGQSLTLIATANQGSEATYESGFVIDKFPISRPNLTFSTLTVSNMSPEDSSIYLCSAPGQGPPTEAFFGQGTRLTVV.

This clone was seen once. The chain has TRBV4-3 and TRBJ2-7, with unresolved D. The germline gives CDR1 LGHNA, CDR2 YSLEER. Trimming removed 6 bases from V and 0 bases from J, with 12 bases in between. The CDR3 has 14 amino acids. The CDR3 DNA follows: TGCGCCAGCAGTGAGGTCGGATACTCCTACGAGCAGTACTTC. Translated, it gives CASSEVGYSYEQYF.

The CDR3 region has the DNA TGTGCCAGCAGCGATACGTCGGGGTCGGACAGATCCTACAATGAGCAGTTCTTC. Encoded protein: CASSDTSGSDRSYNEQFF. The gene calls are TRBV7-9 and TRBJ2-1, with TRBD1 as a possible D gene (6 bases). The length of the CDR3 is 18 residues. Germline V gives CDR1 SEHNR, CDR2 FQNEAQ (reference sequence). V was trimmed by 5 bases and J by 1 base, leaving 21 bases between them.

The chain carries TRBV10-3 and TRBJ1-1, with D possibly matching TRBD1 (5 bases). The CDR3 is 15 amino acids. The germline V gene has CDR1 ENHRY and CDR2 SYGVKD. Trimming took 6 bases from V and 0 from J, leaving 14 bases between them. The CDR3 loop is CAIRGTGEMNTEAFF. CDR3 bases: TGTGCCATCAGGGGGACGGGGGAGATGAACACTGAAGCTTTCTTT.

This chain joins TRBV5-1 and TRBJ1-1, with D possibly TRBD1 on 6 matching bases. The CDR3 is 13 amino acids. From germline, CDR1 is SGHRS and CDR2 YFSETQ. V was pared by 5 bases and J by 2 bases, with 10 bases between. DNA for the CDR3: TGCGCCAGCAGGAAGGACAGCAACACTGAAGCTTTCTTT. It specifies CASRKDSNTEAFF.

The chain uses TRBV7-9 and TRBJ1-3, with a tentative D call TRBD1 (6 bases). Trimming left V 0 bases short and J 0 bases short, with 15 bases between. Germline V CDR1 and CDR2: SEHNR, FQNEAQ (reference sequence). This CDR3 comprises 18 residues. The CDR3 region has the DNA TGTGCCAGCAGCTTAGCGTTCCTTCTGGGGGCCTCTGGAAACACCATATATTTT. Amino acid sequence: CASSLAFLLGASGNTIYF. Looking up the rest from reference TRBV7-9 and TRBJ1-3 gives the full variable domain: DTGVSQNPRHKITKRGQNVTFRCDPISEHNRLYWYRQTLGQGPEFLTYFQNEAQLEKSRLLSDRFSAERPKGSFSTLEIQRTEQGDSAMYLCASSLAFLLGASGNTIYFGEGSWLTVV.

The rearrangement links TRBV7-9 to TRBJ1-1, with a possible D match to TRBD1 (6 bases). Germline assignment: CDR1 SEHNR and CDR2 FQNEAQ (reference sequence). This CDR3 comprises 16 residues. V dropped 0 bases and J dropped 0 bases, with 11 bases sitting between them. CDR3 region: CASSLALRTVNTEAFF. The CDR3 DNA sequence: TGTGCCAGCAGCTTAGCGCTAAGGACAGTGAACACTGAAGCTTTCTTT. Supplemented by reference TRBV7-9 and TRBJ1-1, the full variable domain reads DTGVSQNPRHKITKRGQNVTFRCDPISEHNRLYWYRQTLGQGPEFLTYFQNEAQLEKSRLLSDRFSAERPKGSFSTLEIQRTEQGDSAMYLCASSLALRTVNTEAFFGQGTRLTVV.